The 20 T cell receptor beta chains listed next were all sequenced from one sample in a study of blood T cell repertoires in COVID-19. This table comes from immunoSEQ multiplex PCR, and its TCRdb copy is limited to in-frame clones, with some not included. The repertoire has roughly 42,000 clones, about 88% of them found once; the top ten carry approximately 13%. Source material: peripheral blood. The receptors come from an older woman in a cohort sampled during active COVID-19.

This clone was seen just once. This chain joins TRBV27 and TRBJ2-6; D gene ambiguous. Germline V CDR1 and CDR2: MNHEY, SMNVEV (reference sequence). The CDR3 consists of 15 residues. Trimming left V 3 bases short and J 0 bases short, with 6 bases between. The CDR3: CASSFLSSGANVLTF. The CDR3 coding sequence is TGTGCCAGCAGTTTTCTTTCCTCTGGGGCCAACGTCCTGACTTTC.

The chain has TRBV4-2 and TRBJ2-5; 8 bases fit TRBD2. Germline V gene lookup returns CDR1 LGHNA and CDR2 YNFKEQ. V was pared by 3 bases and J by 2 bases, with 2 bases of the junction left unmatched. There are 14 residues in the CDR3. The CDR3: CASSQLAGQETQYF. CDR3 sequence (DNA): TGTGCCAGCAGCCAGCTAGCGGGTCAAGAGACCCAGTACTTC.

The chain combines TRBV3-1 (or the pseudogene TRBV3-2) with TRBJ2-3; TRBD2 might be the D (5 bases). Trimming left V 0 bases short and J 10 bases short, with 14 bases between. Per the germline V gene, CDR1 is LGHDT and CDR2 is YNNKEL (reference sequence). There are 14 residues in the CDR3. CDR3 sequence: CASSQDGNPGAQYF. In nucleotides, the CDR3 is TGTGCCAGCAGCCAAGACGGGAACCCCGGGGCGCAGTATTTT.

V gene TRBV6-1 combines with J gene TRBJ2-5, with D possibly TRBD2 on 5 matching bases. The CDR3 covers 15 residues. V dropped 3 bases and J dropped 4 bases, with 15 bases sitting between them. Germline CDR1 MNHNS, CDR2 SASEGT. CDR3 nucleotides: TGTGCCAGCAGTGACCTTAGCGTAGTCCGAGAGACCCAGTACTTC. It codes for CASSDLSVVRETQYF.

The chain couples TRBV10-2 to TRBJ2-3; D perhaps matches TRBD1 (5 bases). The CDR3 is 15 residues long. Between the trimmed V and J ends, which lost 7 bases and 0 bases, there was a span of 14 bases. CDR1 and CDR2 (germline): WSHSY, SAAADI. CDR3 sequence: CASKEGAASTDTQYF. Here the CDR3 DNA reads TGCGCCAGCAAAGAAGGGGCGGCTAGCACAGATACGCAGTATTTT.

This chain joins TRBV25-1 and TRBJ2-5; the match to TRBD1 covers 9 bases. After removal of 3 bases from V and 2 bases from J, the junction contained 1 base not matched to a gene. The CDR3 contains 14 residues. Germline V lookup: CDR1 MGHDK, CDR2 SYGVNS. CDR3 DNA sequence: TGTGCCAGCAGTGAGACAGGGGGACAAGAGACCCAGTACTTC. It translates to CASSETGGQETQYF. Drawing the rest from reference TRBV25-1 and TRBJ2-5, the complete variable domain is EADIYQTPRYLVIGTGKKITLECSQTMGHDKMYWYQQDPGMELHLIHYSYGVNSTEKGDLSSESTVSRIRTEHFPLTLESARPSHTSQYLCASSETGGQETQYFGPGTRLLVL.

The chain carries TRBV4-1 and TRBJ2-1; TRBD2 matches at 7 bases. Germline values: CDR1 MGHRA, CDR2 YSYEKL. V lost 5 bases and J lost 2; bases outside the gene matches: 6. The CDR3 loop spans 15 amino acids. In DNA form, the CDR3 reads TGCGCCAGCAGCGTCGGGAGGTACCCCTACAATGAGCAGTTCTTC. Protein sequence: CASSVGRYPYNEQFF.

The chain is built from TRBV27 and TRBJ2-4; the match to TRBD2 covers 7 bases. Germline CDR1 reads MNHEY; CDR2 reads SMNVEV (reference sequence). The CDR3 is 15 residues long. J was trimmed by 0 bases and V by 1 base; bases with no gene match: 0. CDR3 region: CASSLWGGAKNIQYF. DNA of the CDR3: TGTGCCAGCAGTTTATGGGGGGGAGCCAAAAACATTCAGTACTTC.

This chain joins TRBV27 and TRBJ2-7, with TRBD1 matching over 7 bases. V dropped 7 bases and J dropped 4; count of bases not matched to a gene: 4. The CDR3 runs 12 residues. Per germline, CDR1 MNHEY and CDR2 SMNVEV (reference sequence). The CDR3 here is CASTDREYEQYF. In DNA form, the CDR3 reads TGTGCCAGCACCGACAGGGAATACGAGCAGTACTTC.

The chain employs TRBV11-2 and TRBJ2-1, with unresolved D. This CDR3 region has 14 residues. Germline CDR1 SGHAT, CDR2 FQNNGV. V lost 3 bases and J lost 9, with 15 bases in between. The CDR3 DNA sequence: TGTGCCAGCAGCTTGCTGGTGGGCCCAAGTGAGCAGTTCTTC. It yields the protein CASSLLVGPSEQFF.

The J gene is TRBJ2-5, the V gene TRBV18, with D possibly TRBD2 on 7 matching bases. V was pared by 6 bases and J by 4 bases, with 12 bases between. The CDR3 has 13 amino acids. The germline V gene has CDR1 KGHSH and CDR2 LQKENI. CDR3 protein: CASSRGAGETQYF. In nucleotides, the CDR3 is TGTGCCAGCTCCCGGGGGGCCGGAGAGACCCAGTACTTC.

This rearrangement joins TRBV6-6 to TRBJ2-7, with TRBD2 matching 12 bases. Germline loops: CDR1 MNHNY, CDR2 SVGAGI (reference sequence). V lost 2 bases to trimming and J lost 0 bases; unmatched junction nucleotides: 2. The CDR3 extends over 16 amino acids. The CDR3 DNA is TGTGCCAGCAGTTACGGACTAGCGGGACGCTCCTACGAGCAGTACTTC. It specifies CASSYGLAGRSYEQYF.

This clone has just a few counts. The genes are TRBV19 and TRBJ2-5; 8 bases map to TRBD2. Germline trimming cut 6 bases from V and 1 base from J; bases unmatched to any gene: 7. Germline CDR1 and CDR2: LNHDA and SQIVND (reference sequence). The CDR3 contains 15 residues. The CDR3 reads CASRLAGPSQETQYF. Here the CDR3 DNA reads TGTGCCAGTAGATTAGCGGGACCCTCCCAAGAGACCCAGTACTTC.

This clone was counted once. The chain carries TRBV19 and TRBJ1-1, with a possible D match to TRBD1 (6 bases). Between the trimmed V and J ends, which lost 10 bases and 1 base, there was a span of 13 bases. This CDR3 has 13 residues. Germline assignment: CDR1 LNHDA and CDR2 SQIVND (reference sequence). The CDR3 is CATSGHSNTEAFF. The CDR3 coding sequence is TGTGCCACTTCGGGACACTCGAACACTGAAGCTTTCTTT.

This clone was counted a few times. The chain employs TRBV14 and TRBJ1-2, with D perhaps matching TRBD1 (5 bases). V was clipped by 4 bases and J by 8 bases, with 14 bases between them. The CDR3 loop spans 13 amino acids. From germline, CDR1 is SGHDN and CDR2 FVKESK. CDR3 bases: TGTGCCAGCAGCCCGGCGGGGGTATGGGGCTACACCTTC. It is translated as CASSPAGVWGYTF.

The chain has TRBV2 and TRBJ1-1; D unresolved. Germline V gene sequence: CDR1 SNHLY, CDR2 FYNNEI. The CDR3 sequence is 13 residues long. The V end was cut by 3 bases, the J end by 2 bases, with 7 bases between. CDR3 sequence: CASSDTDNTEAFF. For the CDR3, the DNA is TGTGCCAGCAGTGATACAGATAACACTGAAGCTTTCTTT.

The J gene is TRBJ2-2, the V gene TRBV18; 10 bases align to TRBD1. Looked up from germline, CDR1 is KGHSH and CDR2 is LQKENI. The CDR3 has 16 residues. V gave up 6 bases and J gave up 2 bases; unmatched junction bases: 6. The CDR3 sequence is CASSSGTGANTGELFF. The CDR3 bases are TGTGCCAGCTCGTCCGGGACAGGGGCTAACACCGGGGAGCTGTTTTTT.

The gene calls are TRBV3-1 (or the pseudogene TRBV3-2) and TRBJ1-2; 7 nucleotides agree with TRBD1. Germline V gives CDR1 LGHDT, CDR2 YNNKEL (reference sequence). The CDR3 length is 16 residues. V shed 0 bases and J 5 bases; nucleotides not matched to a gene: 9. CDR3 sequence (DNA): TGTGCCAGCAGCCAAGATTTCGTGAGGGGGCTTTATGGCTACACCTTC. Its translation: CASSQDFVRGLYGYTF.

V usage is TRBV7-2 and J usage is TRBJ2-1; 14 bases map to TRBD2. The trim removed 3 bases at V and 9 bases at J, leaving 16 bases unmatched. Germline V gives CDR1 SGHTA, CDR2 FQGNSA. CDR3 length equals 19 residues. The CDR3 spells CASSFMFFGTSGRGGEQFF. In DNA, the CDR3 is TGTGCCAGCAGCTTTATGTTTTTCGGGACTAGCGGGAGAGGGGGTGAGCAGTTCTTC. The full variable domain, rest sourced from reference TRBV7-2 and TRBJ2-1, is GAGVSQSPSNKVTEKGKDVELRCDPISGHTALYWYRQSLGQGLEFLIYFQGNSAPDKSGLPSDRFSAERTGGSVSTLTIQRTQQEDSAVYLCASSFMFFGTSGRGGEQFFGPGTRLTVL.

V gene TRBV24-1 combines with J gene TRBJ2-3, with 7 bases matching TRBD2. The V and J ends lost 5 bases and 4 bases, in that order; junction bases with no gene match: 14. The CDR3 contains 17 residues. Germline V gene data show CDR1 as KGHDR and CDR2 as SFDVKD. CDR3 loop: CATSGPVAGSNPDTQYF. The CDR3 nucleotides are TGTGCCACCAGTGGACCCGTAGCGGGCAGTAACCCAGATACGCAGTATTTT.